Included here is one T cell receptor beta chain sequence, with context. The assay was immunoSEQ multiplex PCR, and TCRdb's table has in-frame clones only and misses some. Of 95,000 to 110,000 clones in the sample, around 80% are singletons; the top ten hold about 3%. Germline CDR1 SGHTA, CDR2 FQGTGA. J gave up 6 bases and V 5 bases, and 5 bases lay outside the gene matches. This CDR3 spans 15 amino acids. This specimen comes from a study of T cell clones after liver transplantation. Study-level information: Draws occurred before transplant, before withdrawal, and after complete or failed withdrawal.

The receptor was derived from a human patient who received a liver transplant. Some T cells may be the graft donor's. Sequenced material: CD4+ T cells from blood, taken around 44 months after liver transplant. The chain recombines TRBV7-3 with TRBJ2-3; 13 bases match TRBD2. CDR3 amino acids: CASSRLAGGVDTQYF. CDR3 in DNA: TGTGCCAGCAGCCGACTAGCGGGAGGCGTCGATACGCAGTATTTT. Variable domain in full (rest from reference TRBV7-3 and TRBJ2-3): GAGVSQTPSNKVTEKGKYVELRCDPISGHTALYWYRQSLGQGPEFLIYFQGTGAADDSGLPNDRFFAVRPEGSVSTLKIQRTERGDSAVYLCASSRLAGGVDTQYFGPGTRLTVL.